Each of the 31 T cell receptor beta chains below was sequenced from the same sample in a study of blood T cell repertoires in COVID-19. The assay was immunoSEQ multiplex PCR, and TCRdb's table has in-frame clones only and misses some. The sample has under 300,000 clones, 86% seen once. The sample taken for sequencing was PBMCs or T cells enriched from blood (not recorded which). The receptors derive from a man aged 18 to 35 who had recovered from COVID-19.

This rearrangement joins TRBV27 to TRBJ2-7; D is undetermined. The CDR3 is 14 amino acids. Germline V CDR1 and CDR2: MNHEY, SMNVEV (reference sequence). Deletions cut 3 bases from V and 0 bases from J, with 9 bases between. The CDR3, as DNA: TGTGCCAGCAGTTTGTCCAGAAACTCCTACGAGCAGTACTTC. It is translated as CASSLSRNSYEQYF.

This clone appeared many times. V and J are TRBV15 and TRBJ1-5; D not certain. The CDR3 runs 14 residues. CDR1 and CDR2 from the germline V gene are LNHNV and YYDKDF (reference sequence). V lost 5 bases and J lost 7, with 15 bases in between. The chain's CDR3 is CATSRGAEGQPQHF. The CDR3 bases are TGTGCCACCAGCCGGGGAGCAGAAGGCCAGCCCCAGCATTTT.

The V call is TRBV5-1, the J call TRBJ2-2; 7 nucleotides agree with TRBD2. Germline CDR1 and CDR2: SGHRS and YFSETQ. The V and J ends lost 0 bases and 5 bases, in that order; junction bases with no gene match: 4. The CDR3 totals 15 residues. Here the CDR3 reads CASSLVAGETGELFF. CDR3 nucleotide sequence: TGCGCCAGCAGCTTGGTTGCGGGAGAAACCGGGGAGCTGTTTTTT.

This chain connects TRBV3-1 (or the pseudogene TRBV3-2) to TRBJ2-7, with D hard to call. The CDR3 runs 13 residues. With 1 base removed from V and 0 bases from J, the gap between germline ends came to 4 bases. In germline, CDR1 is LGHDT, CDR2 YNNKEL (reference sequence). The CDR3 here is CASSQVLSYEQYF. In DNA form, the CDR3 reads TGTGCCAGCAGCCAAGTCCTCTCCTACGAGCAGTACTTC.

This clone was detected only a few times. The V call is TRBV5-1, the J call TRBJ1-6, with unresolved D. The CDR3 sequence is 14 residues long. CDR1 is SGHRS, CDR2 YFSETQ, per germline. V lost 5 bases and J 6 bases, leaving 12 bases between the germline ends. This CDR3 reads CASRSGEGNSPLHF. The CDR3 nucleotides read TGCGCCAGCAGGTCGGGAGAGGGTAATTCACCCCTCCACTTT.

For the CDR3, the DNA is TGTGCCAGCAGCGTCGAGGGGGGAGGGCCTGGTGGCGGGGAGCTGTTTTTT. Translation: CASSVEGGGPGGGELFF. The chain is built from TRBV9 and TRBJ2-2, with D possibly TRBD2 on 7 matching bases. Between the trimmed V and J ends, which lost 2 bases and 7 bases, there was a span of 21 bases. The CDR3 has 17 amino acids. Germline V gene sequence: CDR1 SGDLS, CDR2 YYNGEE.

In DNA form, the CDR3 reads TGTGCCAGTAGTCCTACTCTAGCCAAAAACATTCAGTACTTC. Translating it yields CASSPTLAKNIQYF. This chain connects TRBV19 to TRBJ2-4; unclear D gene. Germline CDR1 is LNHDA and CDR2 is SQIVND (reference sequence). Trimming shortened V by 5 bases and J by 0 bases, and 8 bases separated the two germline ends. This CDR3 contains 14 residues.

The V and J genes are TRBV19 and TRBJ1-5; D is undetermined. Germline CDR1 reads LNHDA; CDR2 reads SQIVND (reference sequence). Trimming left V 3 bases short and J 7 bases short, with 13 bases between. The CDR3 is made up of 14 amino acids. This CDR3 is CASSISRVEQPQHF. In DNA, the CDR3 is TGTGCCAGTAGTATTTCGAGGGTGGAGCAGCCCCAGCATTTT.

The J gene is TRBJ2-5, the V gene TRBV5-4, with D perhaps TRBD2 (7 bases). In germline, CDR1 is SGHNT, CDR2 YYREEE (reference sequence). This CDR3 region has 15 residues. V shed 4 bases and J shed 5 bases, with 18 bases lying between them. CDR3 DNA sequence: TGTGCCAGCAGCGCCGGGGGGCCGGATCTTGAGACCCAGTACTTC. Its protein is CASSAGGPDLETQYF.

The V call is TRBV10-3, the J call TRBJ2-1; D may be TRBD1 (7 bases). Germline assignment: CDR1 ENHRY and CDR2 SYGVKD. Trimming pared 0 bases from V and 4 bases from J, leaving 25 bases between. This CDR3 has 20 residues. The CDR3 DNA reads TGTGCCATCAGTGAGTCGCGACAGGGTGGACGGGGGACCAATTACAATGAGCAGTTCTTC. The encoded protein is CAISESRQGGRGTNYNEQFF.

This chain joins TRBV15 and TRBJ1-2, with TRBD1 as a possible D gene (6 bases). This CDR3 contains 15 residues. Between the trimmed V and J ends, which lost 0 bases and 8 bases, there was a span of 16 bases. From germline, CDR1 is LNHNV and CDR2 YYDKDF (reference sequence). The CDR3 DNA reads TGTGCCACCAGCAGAGATCGGGGGGGCCCGGAGGGCTACACCTTC. It encodes CATSRDRGGPEGYTF.

J is TRBJ1-1 and V is TRBV7-9, with TRBD1 matching over 8 bases. Germline CDR1 is SEHNR and CDR2 is FQNEAQ (reference sequence). The length of the CDR3 is 14 residues. V dropped 5 bases and J dropped 6; count of bases not matched to a gene: 8. CDR3 protein: CASSRDRQGSEAFF. CDR3 in DNA: TGTGCCAGCAGCCGGGACAGGCAAGGCTCTGAAGCTTTCTTT.

V usage is TRBV18 and J usage is TRBJ2-6, with TRBD1 identical over 7 bases. This CDR3 spans 16 amino acids. Germline CDR1 reads KGHSH; CDR2 reads LQKENI. Unmatched junction bases numbered 4, after V lost 3 bases and J lost 2 bases. CDR3 region: CASSPTTGAGANVLTF. In nucleotides, the CDR3 is TGTGCCAGCTCACCGACCACAGGGGCTGGGGCCAACGTCCTGACTTTC.

The J gene is TRBJ2-1, the V gene TRBV5-8, with a weak D call TRBD1 (5 bases). Germline values: CDR1 SGHTS, CDR2 YDEGEE. This CDR3 contains 18 residues. V was pared by 1 base and J by 7 bases, with 24 bases between. The CDR3 spells CASSLQGVSYGRGNEQFF. The DNA for the CDR3 is TGTGCCAGCAGCTTGCAAGGGGTTAGTTATGGACGAGGTAATGAGCAGTTCTTC.

As DNA, the CDR3 is TGCGCCAGCAGCCAGCGACAAGAGACCCAGTACTTC. This sequence encodes CASSQRQETQYF. The genes are TRBV4-1 and TRBJ2-5; no firm D call. The CDR3 has 12 residues. V gave up 3 bases and J gave up 2 bases, with 4 bases separating them. The V gene's germline CDR1 is MGHRA and CDR2 YSYEKL.

This clone was picked up one time. V and J are TRBV10-1 and TRBJ2-3; TRBD2 aligns across 7 bases. Germline CDR1 and CDR2: WNHNN and SYGVQD (reference sequence). V gave up 0 bases and J gave up 1 base; unmatched junction bases: 7. This CDR3 comprises 17 residues. The CDR3 spells CASSESRTTSRTDTQYF. The CDR3 DNA reads as TGCGCCAGCAGTGAGTCGCGTACGACTAGCCGCACAGATACGCAGTATTTT.

The table lists this clone with a count of one. The J gene is TRBJ1-1, the V gene TRBV28; no definite D call. The CDR3 sequence is 13 residues long. The V gene lost 4 bases and the J gene lost 1 base, with 7 bases spanning the gap. Germline V gives CDR1 MDHEN, CDR2 SYDVKM. CDR3 loop: CASSSVRNTEAFF. The CDR3 DNA reads as TGTGCCAGCAGTTCGGTCCGGAACACTGAAGCTTTCTTT.

The V gene is TRBV10-3, the J gene TRBJ1-1; D is ambiguous. Between the trimmed V and J ends, which lost 0 bases and 5 bases, there was a span of 4 bases. The germline V gene has CDR1 ENHRY and CDR2 SYGVKD. This CDR3 has 12 residues. The CDR3 DNA reads as TGTGCCATCAGTGAGTCCGGGACTGAAGCTTTCTTT. Translation: CAISESGTEAFF.

V usage is TRBV23-1 and J usage is TRBJ2-6; D unclear. TRBV23-1 is marked as an open reading frame, function uncertain. The CDR3 runs 16 residues. Trimming shortened V by 4 bases and J by 0 bases, and 10 bases separated the two germline ends. CDR3 DNA sequence: TGCGCCAGCAGTCCGTCTTGGAGCTCTGGGGCCAACGTCCTGACTTTC. It specifies CASSPSWSSGANVLTF.

V and J are TRBV6-1 and TRBJ2-1; 8 nucleotides match TRBD2. Germline V gene lookup returns CDR1 MNHNS and CDR2 SASEGT. V was clipped by 0 bases and J by 1 base; unmatched bases: 5. This CDR3 is built from 17 residues. In DNA, the CDR3 is TGTGCCAGCAGTGAAGCCCGGGGGGGGAGGTCCTACAATGAGCAGTTCTTC. Amino acids: CASSEARGGRSYNEQFF.

This clone was recorded only once. In the same sample, other DNA sequences code for this CDR3. The V and J genes are TRBV5-1 and TRBJ2-5; D possibly corresponds to TRBD2 (6 bases). CDR3 length: 14 residues. Trimming took off 0 bases at V and 3 bases at J, with 9 bases between the two ends. The V gene's germline CDR1 is SGHRS and CDR2 YFSETQ. The CDR3 nucleotides read TGCGCCAGCAGCTTGGGGAGGGAGAAAGAGACCCAGTACTTC. Residues: CASSLGREKETQYF.

The chain employs TRBV9 and TRBJ2-2; D not certain. The CDR3 spans 14 residues. Germline CDR1 SGDLS, CDR2 YYNGEE. Trimming cost V 2 bases and J 6 bases, with 11 bases left between them. The DNA for the CDR3 is TGTGCCAGCAGCGTGACCGGTGGGCCCGGGGAGCTGTTTTTT. Translating gives CASSVTGGPGELFF.

The chain links TRBV18 to TRBJ2-5; the D is unclear. The germline V gene has CDR1 KGHSH and CDR2 LQKENI. The V end lost 0 bases, the J end lost 2 bases, and 10 bases lay between the germline ends. CDR3 length equals 15 residues. The CDR3 nucleotides read TGTGCCAGCTCACCACCGGGCTATCCGCAAGAGACCCAGTACTTC. This gives the protein CASSPPGYPQETQYF.

The chain uses TRBV9 and TRBJ1-4; no reliable D call. V gave up 0 bases and J gave up 1 base, with 7 bases separating them. The CDR3 is made up of 15 amino acids. The germline CDR1 and CDR2 sequences are SGDLS and YYNGEE. The CDR3 protein is CASSVVPGTNEKLFF. The CDR3 coding sequence is TGTGCCAGCAGCGTAGTACCGGGAACTAATGAAAAACTGTTTTTT.

This clone was detected a few times. J is TRBJ1-5 and V is TRBV6-2 or TRBV6-3; TRBD1 aligns across 7 bases. J lost 9 bases, V lost 5 bases, and 7 bases had no gene match. The germline V gene encodes CDR1 MNHEY and CDR2 SVGEGT. CDR3 length equals 13 residues. For the CDR3, the DNA is TGTGCCAGCAGTGACAGGGTCGGAGGGCCCCAGCATTTT. Translation: CASSDRVGGPQHF.

This clone was seen only once. The chain combines TRBV20-1 with TRBJ1-2; 7 bases are a match to TRBD1. The CDR3 is 11 amino acids. The germline gives CDR1 DFQATT, CDR2 SNEGSKA (reference sequence). J lost 8 bases, V lost 6 bases, and 6 bases had no gene match. The CDR3, as DNA: TGCAGTGCGAGGCAGGGGGGCGGCTACACCTTC. Its protein product is CSARQGGGYTF.

CDR3 DNA: TGTGCCAGCAGTTTAGGGACAGGGGGCAATCAGCCCCAGCATTTT. Translation gives CASSLGTGGNQPQHF. The chain recombines TRBV28 with TRBJ1-5; 10 bases are a match to TRBD1. CDR1 and CDR2 (germline): MDHEN, SYDVKM. The CDR3 length is 15 residues. The ends lost 2 bases at V and 2 bases at J; junction bases unmatched: 0.

The chain couples TRBV7-8 to TRBJ2-7; no reliable D call. The CDR3 sequence is 12 residues long. Germline V gives CDR1 SGHVS, CDR2 FQNEAQ. V was pared by 0 bases and J by 4 bases, with 4 bases between. This CDR3 is CASSLATYEQYF. The CDR3 DNA sequence: TGTGCCAGCAGCTTAGCGACTTACGAGCAGTACTTC.

V is TRBV6-5 and J is TRBJ2-7; D is possibly TRBD2 (6 bases). This CDR3 contains 14 residues. Between the trimmed V and J ends, which lost 2 bases and 7 bases, there was a span of 15 bases. Germline values: CDR1 MNHEY, CDR2 SVGAGI. CDR3 sequence: CASSYGRRGGEQYF. CDR3 DNA: TGTGCCAGCAGTTACGGGAGGCGGGGAGGTGAGCAGTACTTC.

This rearrangement joins TRBV7-8 to TRBJ2-3; 9 positions agree with TRBD2. The V gene's germline CDR1 is SGHVS and CDR2 FQNEAQ. CDR3 length: 16 residues. V lost 5 bases, J lost 1 base, and 7 bases stayed unmatched. The CDR3 nucleotides are TGTGCCAGCAGCACCCAGGGACTAGCCGGCACAGATACGCAGTATTTT. Protein sequence: CASSTQGLAGTDTQYF.

This chain links TRBV6-5 with TRBJ2-7; TRBD1 aligns across 7 bases. Per germline, CDR1 MNHEY and CDR2 SVGAGI. With 7 bases clipped from V and 5 bases from J, the junction kept 14 bases outside the gene matches. This CDR3 spans 15 amino acids. CDR3 nucleotide sequence: TGTGCCAGCACTCTGGGTCAGGGGGTAACGGACGAGCAGTACTTC. Translation: CASTLGQGVTDEQYF.